The sequence of this TCR beta chain was determined in a study of T cell changes during pregnancy in multiple sclerosis. The protocol was immunoSEQ multiplex PCR, while the TCRdb copy is restricted to in-frame clones and leaves out a portion. The sample includes 55,000 to 75,000 clones, 91% of them seen just once. The CDR3 extends over 15 amino acids. J lost 6 bases, V lost 4 bases, and 6 bases had no gene match. Germline CDR1 LNHDA, CDR2 SQIVND (reference sequence). The TCR sequence derives from a female donor in good health, enrolled as a control in a pregnancy study. The specimen comprised peripheral blood, sampled in the third trimester of pregnancy. This sequence joins TRBV19 and TRBJ2-1; 10 bases align to TRBD2. CDR3 sequence reads: CASSRVAGGLNEQFF. The CDR3 DNA follows: TGTGCCAGTAGTAGAGTAGCGGGAGGTCTCAATGAGCAGTTCTTC.